This entry features one TCR beta chain sequence. This clonotype was counted ten times or more. There is no known antigen for this receptor. No much larger clone is present one base from it, and per-base qualities are unavailable. The record originates from a study of T cells in Graves' hyperthyroidism and ophthalmopathy (dated 2019 in TCRdb). In the study overall: Peripheral blood was collected at initial diagnosis, before any treatment. The roughly 91 discovery patients were randomly split 7:3 into training and test sets. Prospective prediction of ophthalmopathy was tested in an independent validation cohort of 18 hyperthyroidism patients and 15 to 17 patients who later progressed to ophthalmopathy. Thyroid tissue and blood T-cell repertoires from six Graves' hyperthyroidism patients were also compared in the study. The paper describes TCR Vbeta CDR3 sequencing of 120 to 150 peripheral blood samples, made up of 40 to 45 ophthalmopathy patients, more than 70 hyperthyroidism patients and roughly 17 progressor patients. After blood sampling, hyperthyroidism patients were treated with methimazole at a starting dose of 30 mg daily, and ophthalmopathy patients were treated with high-dose intravenous methylprednisolone. A discovery cohort of roughly 96 patients, roughly 45 with Graves' ophthalmopathy and over 55 with stable Graves' hyperthyroidism, was used to find distinguishing TCR V-J signatures. The full study reports these points: Sample size was not statistically predetermined, and blinding of investigators to group allocation was not performed. Ophthalmopathy was separated from stable hyperthyroidism by a 13 V-J signature model, with approximately 85% sensitivity and about 84% specificity obtained in cross-validation and 80%/75% obtained in testing. Most expanded thyroid clonotypes (frequency above 0.001) were also found in blood, which suggests that blood repertoires may mirror thyroid immune responses. In validation, the model predicted progression to ophthalmopathy with approximately 71% sensitivity and less than 80% specificity, a median of 6.5 months before onset.

Amplification of TCR beta CDR3 regions was carried out from RNA transcripts. For the first round of RT-PCR on the TCR CDR3, the HTBI primer set was used together with the Qiagen OneStep RT-PCR kit. The libraries were constructed in a second round of multiplex PCR and then size-selected and purified. Paired-end sequencing of the libraries was performed with 100 bp reads on an Illumina HiSeq2000. Per the source publication's procedure: SOAPnuke was used to process the raw data, removing reads that contained adapters or uncalled bases, had a mean Phred below 15, or lacked an exact match to the constant primer or identifier. High-quality paired reads were merged with COPE v1.2.5, and unique nucleotide sequences were defined as clonotypes. MiTCR v1.1 was used to align the clonotypes against IMGT TRBV, TRBD and TRBJ reference segments. The analysis included only V-J combinations with a frequency above 0.0001, which together covered approximately 99% of the repertoires. The TCS score was defined as F50 (clonal expansion) divided by E x V (chaos), with BLOSUM62-based TCRdist calculated between CDR3 peptides within each V-J. Welch's t-statistics and random forest reduced 450 to 600 V-J features to roughly 13, which were used in a naive Bayes classifier (R e1071). The public reads were reanalyzed by TCRdb: fastp trimming at Q25, MiXCR alignment, in-frame beta chains only. Each CDR3 protein appears once, grouped with its most common genes and DNA. It is TCRdb's table, rather than the study itself, that gives the V and J calls and clone size. This sample gives 300,000 to 450,000 distinct CDR3 sequences in total; about 14% of them show up just once. Of the sample, around a fifth falls within the top ten clones.

In the ophthalmopathy patients, disease was moderately to severely active, with a Clinical Activity Score of 3 or more, a NOSPECS grade of 4 or more, and a duration of less than 3 months. Exclusion was applied to patients with uncontrolled infections, other autoimmune diseases, pregnancy or lactation. Diagnoses were established on the basis of clinical symptoms, serum thyroxine and TRAb, thyroid ultrasound, and orbital computed tomography. PBMCs were isolated from 10 ml of fresh peripheral blood by Ficoll-Paque density gradient centrifugation. Trizol reagent was used to extract total RNA, and RNA quality was then checked on an Agilent 2100 Bioanalyzer. V drops 2 bases and J drops 2 bases, leaving 9 bases in between. CDR3 length: 14 amino acids, cysteine to phenylalanine. The read is trimmed to its CDR3 DNA, 42 bases read in frame from base 1. The germline V gene encodes CDR1 SGHTA and CDR2 FQGTGA.

Sequences were obtained from blood. Recombination linked TRBV7-3 to TRBJ2-5; a tentative D call is TRBD2 (6 bases match). The sequence derives from a young woman with Graves' ophthalmopathy. The DNA reads TGTGCCAGCAGCTTACCGGGGGTTCAAGAGACCCAGTACTTC. This sequence encodes CASSLPGVQETQYF.